This T cell receptor beta chain was identified in a study of graft-versus-host responses after intestinal transplantation. About the study: Transplant recipients had multivisceral, liver-intestinal, or isolated intestinal grafts. Anti-thymocyte globulin induction was given to all recipients, followed by tacrolimus and steroids for 2 to 3 years. Whole-study findings and limits: Detected in recipient marrow were GvH clones, some of which were first observed in ileum or blood.

In regard to this clone: Its antigen is unknown.

Here immunoSEQ multiplex PCR was the method, and the copy in TCRdb shows in-frame clones only, minus some. Seen here are about 100,000 clones, roughly 87% observed once, and the top ten hold around 0.95%. Germline V lookup: CDR1 GTSNPN, CDR2 SVGIG (reference sequence). Trimming took off 1 base at V and 1 base at J, with 19 bases between the two ends. This CDR3 contains 17 residues. This receptor was identified in a human donor who was the organ donor for an intestinal transplant. Sequencing used unstimulated CD4+ T cells sorted from spleen or lymph node cells, obtained before transplant. The V gene is TRBV30, the J gene TRBJ2-5; no clear D gene. This CDR3 reads CAWSGNVLARFQETQYF. The CDR3 DNA reads as TGTGCCTGGAGTGGTAATGTGTTGGCAAGATTCCAAGAGACCCAGTACTTC. Based on the CDR3 plus reference TRBV30 and TRBJ2-5, the full variable domain is SQTIHQWPATLVQPVGSPLSLECTVEGTSNPNLYWYRQAAGRGLQLLFYSVGIGQISSEVPQNLSASRPQDRQFILSSKKLLLSDSGFYLCAWSGNVLARFQETQYFGPGTRLLVL.